Sequencing of this T cell receptor beta chain was carried out in a study of identical twins. One entry per CDR3 protein, called by TCRdb with MiXCR from the 5' RACE reads. Of approximately 700,000 distinct CDR3 sequences listed, over 5% are singletons. The CDR3 loop spans 14 amino acids. V lost 5 bases and J 6 bases, leaving 15 bases between the germline ends. This clonotype was detected many times. The sample comprised naive T cells sorted from blood. The source is a man between 18 and 35 years old in good health. The chain couples TRBV12-3 or TRBV12-4 to TRBJ2-3, with D uncertain. The CDR3 region has the DNA TGTGCCAGCAGTGAAGACAACCCCTCCGATACGCAGTATTTT. It translates to CASSEDNPSDTQYF.